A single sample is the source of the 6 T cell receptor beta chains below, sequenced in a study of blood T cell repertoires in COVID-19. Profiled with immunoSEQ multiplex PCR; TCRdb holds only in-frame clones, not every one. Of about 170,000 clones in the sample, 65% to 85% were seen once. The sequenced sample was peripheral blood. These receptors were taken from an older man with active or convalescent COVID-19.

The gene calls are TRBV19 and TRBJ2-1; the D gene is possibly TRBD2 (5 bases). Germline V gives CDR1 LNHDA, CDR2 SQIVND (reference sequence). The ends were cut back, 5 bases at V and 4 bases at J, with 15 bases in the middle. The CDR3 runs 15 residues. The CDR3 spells CASSFVSAPYNEQFF. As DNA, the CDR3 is TGTGCCAGTAGTTTCGTTAGCGCCCCATACAATGAGCAGTTCTTC.

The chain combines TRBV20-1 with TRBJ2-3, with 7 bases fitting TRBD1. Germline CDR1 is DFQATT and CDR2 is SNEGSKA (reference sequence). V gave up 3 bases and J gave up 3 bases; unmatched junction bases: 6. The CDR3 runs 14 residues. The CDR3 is CSASHPGGTDTQYF. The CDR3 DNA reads TGCAGTGCTAGTCATCCAGGGGGTACAGATACGCAGTATTTT.

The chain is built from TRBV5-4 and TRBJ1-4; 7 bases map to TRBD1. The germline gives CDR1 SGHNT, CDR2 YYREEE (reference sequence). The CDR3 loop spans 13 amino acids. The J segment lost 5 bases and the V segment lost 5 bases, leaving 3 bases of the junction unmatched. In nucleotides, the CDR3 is TGTGCCAGCAGGGGACAGCCAAATGAAAAACTGTTTTTT. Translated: CASRGQPNEKLFF.

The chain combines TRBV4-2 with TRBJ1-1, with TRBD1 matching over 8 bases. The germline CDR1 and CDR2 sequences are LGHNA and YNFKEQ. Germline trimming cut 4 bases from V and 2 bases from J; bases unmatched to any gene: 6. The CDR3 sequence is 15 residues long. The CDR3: CASSPRTGRNTEAFF. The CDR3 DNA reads TGTGCCAGCAGCCCCCGGACAGGGCGAAACACTGAAGCTTTCTTT.

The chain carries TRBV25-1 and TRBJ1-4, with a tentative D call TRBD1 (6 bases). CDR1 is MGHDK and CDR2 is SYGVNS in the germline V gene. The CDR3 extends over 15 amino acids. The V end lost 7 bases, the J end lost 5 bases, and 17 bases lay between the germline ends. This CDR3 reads CASTEWGQGNEKLFF. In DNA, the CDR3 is TGTGCCAGCACCGAATGGGGGCAGGGAAATGAAAAACTGTTTTTT.

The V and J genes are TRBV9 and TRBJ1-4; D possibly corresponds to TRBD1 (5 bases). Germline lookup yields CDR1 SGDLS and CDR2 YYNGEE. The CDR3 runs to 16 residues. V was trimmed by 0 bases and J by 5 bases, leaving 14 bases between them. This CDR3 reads CASSVGGGVRNEKLFF. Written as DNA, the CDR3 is TGTGCCAGCAGCGTAGGGGGAGGGGTCAGGAATGAAAAACTGTTTTTT.